The rows below give T cell receptor beta chains drawn from one sample of a study of T cells after posttransplantation cyclophosphamide. The protocol was immunoSEQ multiplex PCR, while the TCRdb copy is restricted to in-frame clones and leaves out a portion. The data show 40,000 to 55,000 clones, with none appearing a single time. Material: PBMCs. The receptors here all came from a man aged 35 to 55 in good health, CMV-negative, and a related stem cell transplant donor. Both conserved end residues are trimmed from each CDR3. The order of the fields is CDR3 protein, V gene, J gene.

CDR3: ASSLRGGAGNTIY
V: TRBV2
J: TRBJ1-3

CDR3: ASSPPLVQQNIQY
V: TRBV18
J: TRBJ2-4

CDR3: ASSGGQGGYEQY
V: TRBV19
J: TRBJ2-7

CDR3: SAVEGTYNEQF
V: TRBV29-1
J: TRBJ2-1

CDR3: ASSRIASAKNIQY
V: TRBV18
J: TRBJ2-4

CDR3: ASSIDRWNTGELF
V: TRBV19
J: TRBJ2-2

CDR3: STYRDEKLF
V: TRBV29-1
J: TRBJ1-4

CDR3: ASSLRGTGPGELF
V: TRBV7-2
J: TRBJ2-2

CDR3: ASSFGGGELF
V: TRBV7-3
J: TRBJ2-2

CDR3: ASSQYRSGPNNEQF
V: TRBV4-1
J: TRBJ2-1

CDR3: ASSLSPYQPQH
V: TRBV7-3
J: TRBJ1-5

CDR3: ASSLPGVTTDTQY
V: TRBV7-9
J: TRBJ2-3

CDR3: ASSTEGTSVKETQY
V: TRBV13
J: TRBJ2-5

CDR3: ASSGTGPGNTIY
V: TRBV28
J: TRBJ1-3

CDR3: AAGYGYT
V: TRBV6-5
J: TRBJ1-2

CDR3: ASSSGTLDYTTEL
V: TRBV6-6
J: TRBJ2-1

CDR3: ASSFGTGPHTFNQPQH
V: TRBV4-2
J: TRBJ1-5

CDR3: ASSQPIGRTLNNEQF
V: TRBV14
J: TRBJ2-1

CDR3: ASRIHNFGTGPQEQY
V: TRBV27
J: TRBJ2-7

CDR3: ASSAGRGSIRDEQF
V: TRBV9
J: TRBJ2-1

CDR3: ASWDRNPDTQY
V: TRBV6-6
J: TRBJ2-3

CDR3: ASNRRGVGQPQH
V: TRBV6-5
J: TRBJ1-5

CDR3: ASSYSQGMDTIY
V: TRBV5-1
J: TRBJ1-3

CDR3: ASSQRDRGYGYT
V: TRBV28
J: TRBJ1-2

CDR3: ASSQDWGAYGYT
V: TRBV4-1
J: TRBJ1-2

CDR3: ATSTRDNEQF
V: TRBV6-4
J: TRBJ2-1

CDR3: ASGLEENKNIQY
V: TRBV28
J: TRBJ2-4

CDR3: ASRRFDTQY
V: TRBV28
J: TRBJ2-3

CDR3: ASSFGLANEQF
V: TRBV7-2
J: TRBJ2-1

CDR3: ATVPSDRDEQY
V: TRBV6-1
J: -

CDR3: AGSRESSYNEQF
V: TRBV7-9
J: TRBJ2-1

CDR3: ASRVQGAPYEQY
V: TRBV5-6
J: TRBJ2-7

CDR3: ASSLSQGAEQY
V: TRBV7-3
J: TRBJ2-7

CDR3: ASSKDRYEQY
V: TRBV6-6
J: TRBJ2-7

CDR3: ASSLATANEQY
V: TRBV11-2
J: TRBJ2-7

CDR3: ASMGVSGANVLT
V: TRBV19
J: TRBJ2-6

CDR3: ASSSEGADSYNEQF
V: TRBV5-8
J: TRBJ2-1

CDR3: ASSGRWGGNFGYT
V: TRBV9
J: TRBJ1-2

CDR3: ASSLNLGAYEQY
V: TRBV5-4
J: TRBJ2-7

CDR3: ASRSDSLFSYEQY
V: TRBV19
J: TRBJ2-7

CDR3: ASSSPGGSKVQF
V: TRBV7-9
J: TRBJ2-1

CDR3: ASSSPPWRQAYSGANVLT
V: TRBV5-4
J: TRBJ2-6

CDR3: ASSLQGADSPLH
V: TRBV18
J: TRBJ1-6

CDR3: ASSSSGGRVTSGTQETQY
V: TRBV27
J: TRBJ2-5

CDR3: ASSFKQGAKETQY
V: TRBV28
J: TRBJ2-5

CDR3: ASSPDRLANYGYT
V: TRBV11-2
J: TRBJ1-2

CDR3: SVVGAGDEQF
V: TRBV29-1
J: TRBJ2-1

CDR3: ASSLGGRGAADYGYT
V: TRBV5-6
J: TRBJ1-2

CDR3: ASSPSRVGDNQPQH
V: TRBV7-9
J: TRBJ1-5

CDR3: ASSPGEPGSGANVLT
V: TRBV5-4
J: TRBJ2-6

CDR3: ASSGRGRDQPQH
V: TRBV6-1
J: TRBJ1-5

CDR3: ASRINGLAGVHEQF
V: TRBV19
J: TRBJ2-1

CDR3: ASSPRDTGELF
V: TRBV6-4
J: TRBJ2-2

CDR3: ASSLRDSYNEQF
V: TRBV5-1
J: TRBJ2-1

CDR3: SARDSVYEQY
V: TRBV29-1
J: TRBJ2-7

CDR3: ASSYLAGNYEQY
V: TRBV28
J: TRBJ2-7

CDR3: ASSQEPGSSGSSHEQF
V: TRBV4-1
J: TRBJ2-1